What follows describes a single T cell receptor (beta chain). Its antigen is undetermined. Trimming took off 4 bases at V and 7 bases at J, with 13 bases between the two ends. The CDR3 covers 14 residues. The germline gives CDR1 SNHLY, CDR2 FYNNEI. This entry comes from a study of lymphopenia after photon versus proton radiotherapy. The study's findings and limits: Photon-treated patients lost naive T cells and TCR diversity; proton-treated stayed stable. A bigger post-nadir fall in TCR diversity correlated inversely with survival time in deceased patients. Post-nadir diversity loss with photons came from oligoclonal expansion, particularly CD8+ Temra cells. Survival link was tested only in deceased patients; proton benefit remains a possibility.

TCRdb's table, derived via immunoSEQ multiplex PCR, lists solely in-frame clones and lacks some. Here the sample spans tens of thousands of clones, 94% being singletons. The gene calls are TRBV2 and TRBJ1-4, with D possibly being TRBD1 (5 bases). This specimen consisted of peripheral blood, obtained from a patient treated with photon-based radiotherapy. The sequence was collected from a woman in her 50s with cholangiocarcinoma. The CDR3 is CASSVGRAGEKLFF. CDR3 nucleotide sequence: TGTGCCAGCAGTGTTGGCAGGGCGGGTGAAAAACTGTTTTTT. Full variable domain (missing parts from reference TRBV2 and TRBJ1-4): EPEVTQTPSHQVTQMGQEVILRCVPISNHLYFYWYRQILGQKVEFLVSFYNNEISEKSEIFDDQFSVERPDGSNFTLKIRSTKLEDSAMYFCASSVGRAGEKLFFGSGTQLSVL.